A single sample is the source of the 14 T cell receptor beta chains below, sequenced in a study of T cells in Graves' hyperthyroidism and ophthalmopathy. The TCR beta CDR3 regions underwent amplification using RNA transcripts as the source. TCR CDR3 regions were first amplified by RT-PCR with HTBI primers. TCRdb re-analysed the multiplex PCR reads in MiXCR, keeping a single row per CDR3 protein. The data contain some 600,000 distinct CDR3 sequences, over 11% of them seen just once; the ten biggest clones take up roughly 5.7%. Sequenced: blood. The receptor source for this set is a woman in her twenties or thirties with Graves' hyperthyroidism that later progressed to Graves' ophthalmopathy.

This clonotype was seen ten or more times. Its ends do not fully match the called genes, so a read error is possible. The CDR3: CANSRGYTEQFF. The CDR3 nucleotides read TGTGCCAACAGCCGGGGGTACACAGAGCAGTTCTTC. V usage is TRBV11-2 and J usage is TRBJ2-1; TRBD2 is a possible D gene (6 bases). Germline V gene lookup returns CDR1 SGHAT and CDR2 FQNNGV. CDR3 length equals 12 residues.

This clonotype was observed many times. The CDR3 sequence is CASSGTGSQPQHF. The DNA for the CDR3 is TGTGCCAGCAGTGGGACAGGGAGTCAGCCCCAGCATTTT. The chain has TRBV2 and TRBJ1-5; TRBD1 agrees at 8 bases. J was trimmed by 6 bases and V by 4 bases; bases with no gene match: 2. Germline V lookup: CDR1 SNHLY, CDR2 FYNNEI. The CDR3 contains 13 residues.

The chain uses TRBV15 and TRBJ2-3; 11 bases match TRBD2. Germline-derived CDR1 and CDR2 are LNHNV and YYDKDF (reference sequence). The CDR3 length is 19 residues. V shed 1 base, J shed 4 bases, and the junction held 13 bases outside the gene matches. As DNA, the CDR3 is TGTGCCACCAGCAGAGGGCTAGCGGGAGGTATCATCGTAGCAGATACGCAGTATTTT. It codes for CATSRGLAGGIIVADTQYF.

This sequence joins TRBV4-3 and TRBJ2-1, with a tentative D call TRBD2 (6 bases). CDR1 is LGHNA and CDR2 is YSLEER in the germline V gene. There are 13 residues in the CDR3. The V end was cut by 2 bases, the J end by 9 bases, with 11 bases between. CDR3 loop: CASSQFQGGEQFF. The CDR3 DNA is TGCGCCAGCAGCCAATTTCAGGGAGGTGAGCAGTTCTTC.

The J gene is TRBJ1-1, the V gene TRBV19; 9 bases align to TRBD1. Looked up from germline, CDR1 is LNHDA and CDR2 is SQIVND (reference sequence). The CDR3 has 18 residues. V trimming: 5 bases; J trimming: 0 bases; junction bases outside the gene matches: 13. The CDR3 is CASSPRDRVGEMNTEAFF. In nucleotides, the CDR3 is TGTGCCAGTAGTCCCAGGGACAGGGTGGGAGAAATGAACACTGAAGCTTTCTTT.

V gene TRBV7-2 combines with J gene TRBJ2-7; the match to TRBD2 covers 12 bases. Germline CDR1 SGHTA, CDR2 FQGNSA. The CDR3 consists of 16 residues. V shed 5 bases and J 0 bases; nucleotides not matched to a gene: 5. The CDR3 nucleotides read TGTGCCAGCAGCCCTGGACTAGCGGGAACCTCCTACGAGCAGTACTTC. This gives the protein CASSPGLAGTSYEQYF. Full variable domain (remainder filled in from reference TRBV7-2 and TRBJ2-7): GAGVSQSPSNKVTEKGKDVELRCDPISGHTALYWYRQSLGQGLEFLIYFQGNSAPDKSGLPSDRFSAERTGGSVSTLTIQRTQQEDSAVYLCASSPGLAGTSYEQYFGPGTRLTVT.

This clonotype was detected only a few times. The chain combines TRBV5-1 with TRBJ1-3; D is possibly TRBD1 (5 bases). Trimming left V 0 bases short and J 0 bases short, with 10 bases between. CDR1 is SGHRS, CDR2 YFSETQ, per germline. The length of the CDR3 is 16 residues. CDR3 protein: CASSLEGATSGNTIYF. The CDR3 DNA sequence: TGCGCCAGCAGCTTGGAAGGGGCCACCTCTGGAAACACCATATATTTT.

This clonotype came up many times. The V and J genes are TRBV7-9 and TRBJ2-7, with 7 bases lining up with TRBD1. CDR3 size: 17 residues. Trimming removed 4 bases from V and 3 bases from J; junction bases left unmatched: 15. Germline values: CDR1 SEHNR, CDR2 FQNEAQ (reference sequence). CDR3 protein: CASSSLRIGTESYEQYF. The CDR3 DNA is TGTGCCAGCAGCTCCCTACGCATAGGGACAGAGAGCTACGAGCAGTACTTC.

The chain uses TRBV29-1 and TRBJ2-2; 9 bases map to TRBD1. With V trimmed by 6 bases and J by 1 base, 3 bases remained unmatched. The CDR3 runs to 14 residues. Germline V gene data show CDR1 as SQVTM and CDR2 as ANQGSEA. The CDR3 region has the DNA TGCAGCGTCCGGGGACAGGGGAACACCGGGGAGCTGTTTTTT. Translating gives CSVRGQGNTGELFF.

In this sample, this clonotype turned up a few times. J is TRBJ2-3 and V is TRBV30; no definite D call. V was pared by 4 bases and J by 1 base, with 12 bases between. The germline gives CDR1 GTSNPN, CDR2 SVGIG (reference sequence). CDR3 size: 14 residues. The DNA of the CDR3 is TGTGCCTGGACGAGAGCATATGGCACAGATACGCAGTATTTT. Its protein product is CAWTRAYGTDTQYF.

Notes on this clonotype: A clone one base away is much larger, so this may be a read error. The rearrangement joins TRBV6-1 to TRBJ1-5; a possible D gene is TRBD1 (6 bases). CDR1 and CDR2 from the germline V gene are MNHNS and SASEGT. The CDR3 consists of 14 residues. The CDR3 is CASRGHYRNQPQNF. Here the CDR3 DNA reads TGTGCCAGCAGGGGACACTACCGCAATCAGCCCCAGAATTTT.

The DNA of the CDR3 is TGTGCCAGCAGCTTAACGAACGTGGGGCTGAATCAGCCCCAGCATTTT. Translated: CASSLTNVGLNQPQHF. This rearrangement joins TRBV7-3 to TRBJ1-5; D may be TRBD1 (5 bases). Germline-derived CDR1 and CDR2 are SGHTA and FQGTGA. The CDR3 has 16 amino acids. V dropped 0 bases and J dropped 4 bases, with 13 bases sitting between them.

This clonotype appeared many times. The V gene is TRBV6-2 or TRBV6-3, the J gene TRBJ2-3; no reliable D call. Germline loops: CDR1 MNHEY, CDR2 SVGEGT. V was shortened by 0 bases and J by 3 bases, with 10 bases between the two germline ends. This CDR3 has 15 amino acids. The CDR3: CASSYSEGETDTQYF. CDR3 nucleotide sequence: TGTGCCAGCAGTTACTCGGAAGGAGAGACAGATACGCAGTATTTT.

This rearrangement joins TRBV7-9 to TRBJ2-1; D not resolved. V was shortened by 1 base and J by 6 bases, with 10 bases between the two germline ends. From germline, CDR1 is SEHNR and CDR2 FQNEAQ (reference sequence). The CDR3 has 14 residues. CDR3 protein: CASSLEARFNEQFF. CDR3 sequence (DNA): TGTGCCAGCAGCTTAGAGGCCAGGTTCAATGAGCAGTTCTTC. The whole variable domain, remainder taken from reference TRBV7-9 and TRBJ2-1, is DTGVSQNPRHKITKRGQNVTFRCDPISEHNRLYWYRQTLGQGPEFLTYFQNEAQLEKSRLLSDRFSAERPKGSFSTLEIQRTEQGDSAMYLCASSLEARFNEQFFGPGTRLTVL.